A single TCR beta chain is shown here with its context. What it binds is unknown. The V gene lost 0 bases and the J gene lost 8 bases, with 16 bases spanning the gap. Germline CDR1 is GTSNPN and CDR2 is SVGIG (reference sequence). This CDR3 contains 14 residues. The assay was immunoSEQ multiplex PCR, and TCRdb's table has in-frame clones only and misses some. This sample yields tens of thousands of clones, of which around 90% are seen a single time; 30% to 35% belongs to the top ten. This record belongs to a study of OX40 agonist ivuxolimab in advanced cancers. Turning to the study itself: Ivuxolimab, which is an agonistic anti-OX40 (CD134) antibody, was administered to the patients. The study gave patients intravenous ivuxolimab at 0.01 to 10 mg/kg every 2 weeks. Partial responses were seen in three patients, one with hepatocellular carcinoma and two with cutaneous melanoma. Study-wide results and caveats: Circulating CD4+ and CD8+ T cells showed clonal expansion by week 6 at 0.1 to 3.0 mg/kg.

This chain links TRBV30 with TRBJ1-2; a weak D match, TRBD1 (6 bases). The source is an adult with an advanced solid tumor such as melanoma, head and neck, liver or kidney cancer. Sequenced material: CD4+ or CD8+ T cells sorted from blood, taken in a trial of the OX40 agonist ivuxolimab. The CDR3 DNA sequence: TGTGCCTGGAGTGTAGAAGGGGGTTTACGGGGCTACACCTTC. As protein: CAWSVEGGLRGYTF. Full variable domain (rest looked up from reference TRBV30 and TRBJ1-2): SQTIHQWPATLVQPVGSPLSLECTVEGTSNPNLYWYRQAAGRGLQLLFYSVGIGQISSEVPQNLSASRPQDRQFILSSKKLLLSDSGFYLCAWSVEGGLRGYTFGSGTRLTVV.